This T cell receptor beta chain was recorded in a study of blood T cells in healthy people across ages. With a J-beta primer mix and a sample-barcoded 5' primer, a second PCR ran about 7 to 12 cycles. From the 5' RACE reads, TCRdb called clonotypes with MiXCR, one entry per CDR3 protein. The sample records 600,000 to 850,000 distinct CDR3 sequences, roughly 47% being singletons. Germline V gene data show CDR1 as SNHLY and CDR2 as FYNNEI. The germline V and J ends were trimmed by 10 bases and 9 bases, with 13 bases remaining between them. The CDR3 spans 11 residues. Input material: blood. The rearrangement uses TRBV2 and TRBJ2-1, with D maybe TRBD1 (5 bases). The clonotype originates from a woman aged 60 to 75 in good health. The CDR3 is CATRLQGEQFF. The CDR3 DNA sequence: TGTGCCACCAGACTCCAGGGTGAGCAGTTCTTC.